This T cell receptor beta chain was retrieved from a study of blood T cells in healthy people across ages. Trimming pared 2 bases from V and 3 bases from J, leaving 12 bases between. Per germline, CDR1 GTSNPN and CDR2 SVGIG (reference sequence). This CDR3 is built from 14 residues. The use of a sample-barcoded 5' primer and a J-beta primer mix characterized a second PCR of roughly 6 to 11 cycles. TCRdb itself ran the 5' RACE reads through MiXCR, one entry per CDR3 protein. The table includes some 1.5 million distinct CDR3 sequences, about 45% detected once. V and J are TRBV30 and TRBJ2-3; D unresolved. This sequence originates from a woman between 18 and 29 years old in good health. The source material was blood. CDR3 DNA sequence: TGTGCCTGGAGTCTAGGCCCGGAGACAGATACGCAGTATTTT. Residues: CAWSLGPETDTQYF. The variable domain in full, completed from reference TRBV30 and TRBJ2-3, reads SQTIHQWPATLVQPVGSPLSLECTVEGTSNPNLYWYRQAAGRGLQLLFYSVGIGQISSEVPQNLSASRPQDRQFILSSKKLLLSDSGFYLCAWSLGPETDTQYFGPGTRLTVL.